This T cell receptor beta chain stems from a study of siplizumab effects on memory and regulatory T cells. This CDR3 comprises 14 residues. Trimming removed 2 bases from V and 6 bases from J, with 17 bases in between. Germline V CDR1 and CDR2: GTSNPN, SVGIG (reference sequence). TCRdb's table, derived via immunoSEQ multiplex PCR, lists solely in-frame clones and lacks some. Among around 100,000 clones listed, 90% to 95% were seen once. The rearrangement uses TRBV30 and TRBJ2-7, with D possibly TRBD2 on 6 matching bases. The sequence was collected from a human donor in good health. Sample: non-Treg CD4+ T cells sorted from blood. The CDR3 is CAWSRPSERFEQYF. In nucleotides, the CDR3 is TGTGCCTGGAGTAGACCTAGCGAGAGGTTCGAGCAGTACTTC.